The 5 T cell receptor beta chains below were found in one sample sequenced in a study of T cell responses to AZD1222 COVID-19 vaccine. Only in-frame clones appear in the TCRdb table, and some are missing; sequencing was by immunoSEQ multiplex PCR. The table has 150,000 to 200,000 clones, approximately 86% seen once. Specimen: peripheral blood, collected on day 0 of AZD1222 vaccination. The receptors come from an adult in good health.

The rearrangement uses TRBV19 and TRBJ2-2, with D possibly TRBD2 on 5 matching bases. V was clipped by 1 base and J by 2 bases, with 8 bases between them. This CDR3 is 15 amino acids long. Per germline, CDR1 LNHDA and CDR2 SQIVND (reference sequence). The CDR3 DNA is TGTGCCAGTAGTATAGGAGGGCCAAACACCGGGGAGCTGTTTTTT. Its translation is CASSIGGPNTGELFF. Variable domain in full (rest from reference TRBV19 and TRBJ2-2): DGGITQSPKYLFRKEGQNVTLSCEQNLNHDAMYWYRQDPGQGLRLIYYSQIVNDFQKGDIAEGYSVSREKKESFPLTVTSAQKNPTAFYLCASSIGGPNTGELFFGEGSRLTVL.

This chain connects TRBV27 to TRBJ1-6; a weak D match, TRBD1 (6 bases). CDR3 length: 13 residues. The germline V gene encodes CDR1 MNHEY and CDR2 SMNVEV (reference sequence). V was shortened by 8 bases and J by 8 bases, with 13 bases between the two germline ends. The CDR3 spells CASQDSLHSPLHF. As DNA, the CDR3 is TGTGCCAGCCAGGACAGCTTACATTCACCCCTCCACTTT.

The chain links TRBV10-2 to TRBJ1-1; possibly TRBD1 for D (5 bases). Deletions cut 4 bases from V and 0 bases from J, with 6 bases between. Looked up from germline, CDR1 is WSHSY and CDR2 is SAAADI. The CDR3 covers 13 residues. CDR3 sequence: CASSAGLNTEAFF. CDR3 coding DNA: TGCGCCAGCAGTGCAGGGTTGAACACTGAAGCTTTCTTT.

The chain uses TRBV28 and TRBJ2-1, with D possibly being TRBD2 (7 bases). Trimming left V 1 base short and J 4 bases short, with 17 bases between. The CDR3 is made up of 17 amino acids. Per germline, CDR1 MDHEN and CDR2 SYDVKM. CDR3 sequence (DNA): TGTGCCAGCAGTTTATATGGGGGCGGGGGCCGTTACAATGAGCAGTTCTTC. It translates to CASSLYGGGGRYNEQFF.

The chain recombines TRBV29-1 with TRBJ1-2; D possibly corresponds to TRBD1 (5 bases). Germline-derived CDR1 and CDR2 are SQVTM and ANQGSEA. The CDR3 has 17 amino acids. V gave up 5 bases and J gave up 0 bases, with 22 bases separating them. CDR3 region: CSVLDPSGAVANYGYTF. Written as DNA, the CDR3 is TGCAGCGTTTTAGATCCCTCCGGGGCCGTCGCTAACTATGGCTACACCTTC.